The T cell receptor (beta chain) described here comes from a study of molecular identifiers for immune sequencing clone quantification. General study findings and limits: Over 98% of effector molecules, but under 1% in naive cells, were held by clones with more than 20 RNA copies.

Bulk TCR library preparation followed previously described methods with listed TCR primers. TCRdb reprocessed the PCR reads via MiXCR and lists one record per CDR3 protein. Of 490,000 or so distinct CDR3 sequences in the sample, about 25% were seen once. On this clonotype: The antigen is not known. A clone one base away is much larger, so this may be a read error.

Based on a CD8+CD4-CCR7+CD45RA+ profile, naive CD8 T cells were sorted. Germline loops: CDR1 MDHEN, CDR2 SYDVKM. The CDR3 totals 13 residues. V lost 5 bases, J lost 15 bases, and 19 bases lay in between. This sequence joins TRBV28 and TRBJ1-4; perhaps TRBD1 as D (5 bases). The TCR comes from a human donor in good health. Some libraries in this study had Jurkat cell RNA spiked in. Sequenced sample: naive CD8+ T cells from blood, with Jurkat cell RNA spiked in. Subset in this sample: FACS-sorted CD8+CD4-CCR7+CD45RA+ naive T cells. CDR3 nucleotide sequence: TGTGCCAGCAGTATCTCTGGGGACCGGGGGATGTTTTTT. It specifies CASSISGDRGMFF.